What follows is one T cell receptor beta chain and its context. The data originate from a study of cytomegalovirus exposure and HLA in healthy donors. Sequencing used immunoSEQ multiplex PCR; TCRdb keeps in-frame clones, though not all of them. The sample lists roughly 200,000 clones; roughly 86% were seen once. The CDR3 length is 12 residues. The V gene's germline CDR1 is SGHAT and CDR2 FQNNGV. The V and J ends lost 4 bases and 8 bases respectively, with 11 bases between them. Sequencing was performed on PBMCs. V usage is TRBV11-2 and J usage is TRBJ1-1; D ambiguous. This receptor was identified in a man aged 30 to 39 in good health and CMV-seropositive. CDR3 nucleotides: TGTGCCAGCAGCTGGGGTGAACTCGAAGCTTTCTTT. Translating gives CASSWGELEAFF.